The sequence of this T cell receptor beta chain was determined in a study of blood T cell repertoires in COVID-19. Study-wide background: The United States, Italy and Spain were the sources of the acute and convalescent COVID-19 samples. The analysed material was cDNA or gDNA that came from T cells, B-cell-depleted T cells, or PBMCs.

Authors' analysis steps: Quantification of nucleated cells was approximated via reference gene primer amplification. Profiled with immunoSEQ multiplex PCR; TCRdb holds only in-frame clones, not every one. V and J calls and clone size are copied from that table; D and trimming were computed from the DNA. Of 240,000 or so clones in the sample, roughly 80% are singletons; the top ten hold 3.4%. The CDR3 loop spans 12 amino acids. Germline V gene sequence: CDR1 LNHNV, CDR2 YYDKDF (reference sequence). Trimming took 9 bases from V and 8 from J, leaving 14 bases between them. The specimen was peripheral blood. The sequence came from a woman between 18 and 30 years old with acute or convalescent COVID-19. The rearrangement joins TRBV15 to TRBJ2-1; D is possibly TRBD1 (6 bases). CDR3 in amino acids: CATEEEGDEQFF. The DNA of the CDR3 is TGTGCCACAGAGGAAGAGGGGGATGAGCAGTTCTTC.